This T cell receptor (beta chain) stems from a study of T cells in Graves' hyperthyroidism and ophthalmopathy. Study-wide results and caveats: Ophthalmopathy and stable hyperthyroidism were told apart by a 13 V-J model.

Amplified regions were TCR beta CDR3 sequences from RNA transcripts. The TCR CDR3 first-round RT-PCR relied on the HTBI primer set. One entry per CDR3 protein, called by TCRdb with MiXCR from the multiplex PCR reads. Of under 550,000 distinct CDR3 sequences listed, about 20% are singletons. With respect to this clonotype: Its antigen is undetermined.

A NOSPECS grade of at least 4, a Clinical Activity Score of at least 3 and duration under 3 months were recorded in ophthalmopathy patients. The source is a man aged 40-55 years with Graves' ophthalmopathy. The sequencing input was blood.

CDR3 sequence: CASSGTAPDTQYF. CDR3 coding DNA: TGTGCCAGCAGTGGTACCGCGCCAGATACGCAGTATTTT. The gene calls are TRBV6-1 and TRBJ2-3; no reliable D call. The CDR3 is 13 residues long. The V end was cut by 4 bases, the J end by 4 bases, with 9 bases between. Per germline, CDR1 MNHNS and CDR2 SASEGT.